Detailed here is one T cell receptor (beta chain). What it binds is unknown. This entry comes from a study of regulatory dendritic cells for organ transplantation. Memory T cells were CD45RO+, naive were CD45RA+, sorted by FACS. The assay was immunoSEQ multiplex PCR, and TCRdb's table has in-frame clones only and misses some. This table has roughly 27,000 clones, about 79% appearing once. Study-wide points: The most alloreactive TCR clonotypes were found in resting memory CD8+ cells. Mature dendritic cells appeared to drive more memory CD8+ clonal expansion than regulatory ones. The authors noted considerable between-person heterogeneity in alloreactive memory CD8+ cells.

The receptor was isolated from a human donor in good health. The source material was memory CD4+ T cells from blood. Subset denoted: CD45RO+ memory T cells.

The CDR3 bases are TGTGCCAGCAGCTTAGGGCTAAGAAACACCATATATTTT. This translates into CASSLGLRNTIYF. The rearrangement joins TRBV7-2 to TRBJ1-3; D gene uncertain. V was trimmed by 1 base and J by 5 bases, leaving 6 bases between them. Germline loops: CDR1 SGHTA, CDR2 FQGNSA. The CDR3 loop spans 13 amino acids.